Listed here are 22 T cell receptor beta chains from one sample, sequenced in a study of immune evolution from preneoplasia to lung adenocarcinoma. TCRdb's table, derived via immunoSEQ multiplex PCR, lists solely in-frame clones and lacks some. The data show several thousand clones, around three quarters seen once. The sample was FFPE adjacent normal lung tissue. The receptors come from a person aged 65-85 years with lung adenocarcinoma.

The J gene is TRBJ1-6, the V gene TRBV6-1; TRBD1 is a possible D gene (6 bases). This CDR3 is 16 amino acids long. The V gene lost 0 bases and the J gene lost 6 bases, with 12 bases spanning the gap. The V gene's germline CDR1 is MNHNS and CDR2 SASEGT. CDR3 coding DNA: TGTGCCAGCAGTGAAGCGTCATCGGGGGCTAATTCACCCCTCCACTTT. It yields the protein CASSEASSGANSPLHF.

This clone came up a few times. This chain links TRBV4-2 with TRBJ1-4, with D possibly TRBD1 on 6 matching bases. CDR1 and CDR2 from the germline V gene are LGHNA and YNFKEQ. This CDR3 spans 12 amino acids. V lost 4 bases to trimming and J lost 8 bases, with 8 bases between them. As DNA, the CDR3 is TGTGCCAGCAGCCCGAGGGGGGAAAAACTGTTTTTT. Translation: CASSPRGEKLFF.

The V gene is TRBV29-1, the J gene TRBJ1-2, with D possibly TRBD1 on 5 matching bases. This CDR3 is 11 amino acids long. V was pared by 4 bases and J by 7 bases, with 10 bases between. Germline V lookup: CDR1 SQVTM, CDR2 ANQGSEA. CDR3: CSVVQARGYTF. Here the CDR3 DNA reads TGCAGCGTTGTACAGGCGCGTGGCTACACCTTC.

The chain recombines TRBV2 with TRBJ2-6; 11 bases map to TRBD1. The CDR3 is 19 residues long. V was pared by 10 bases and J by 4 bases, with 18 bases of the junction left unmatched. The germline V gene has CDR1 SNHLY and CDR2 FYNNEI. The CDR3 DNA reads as TGTGCCATTAAACAACCACCGGGACAGGGGGTTTCAGGGGCCAACGTCCTGACTTTC. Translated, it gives CAIKQPPGQGVSGANVLTF.

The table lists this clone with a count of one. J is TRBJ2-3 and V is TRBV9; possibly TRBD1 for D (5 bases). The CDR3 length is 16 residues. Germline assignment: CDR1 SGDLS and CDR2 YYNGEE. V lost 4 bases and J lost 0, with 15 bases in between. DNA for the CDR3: TGTGCCAGCAGCACACACAGGTCCGCTAGCACAGATACGCAGTATTTT. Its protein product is CASSTHRSASTDTQYF. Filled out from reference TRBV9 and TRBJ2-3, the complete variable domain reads DSGVTQTPKHLITATGQRVTLRCSPRSGDLSVYWYQQSLDQGLQFLIQYYNGEERAKGNILERFSAQQFPDLHSELNLSSLELGDSALYFCASSTHRSASTDTQYFGPGTRLTVL.

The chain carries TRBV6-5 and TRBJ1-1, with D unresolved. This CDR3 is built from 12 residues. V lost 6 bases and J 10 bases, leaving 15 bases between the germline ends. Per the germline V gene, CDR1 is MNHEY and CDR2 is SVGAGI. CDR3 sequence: CASSDSFGRAFF. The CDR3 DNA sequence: TGTGCCAGCAGCGATTCCTTCGGTCGAGCTTTCTTT.

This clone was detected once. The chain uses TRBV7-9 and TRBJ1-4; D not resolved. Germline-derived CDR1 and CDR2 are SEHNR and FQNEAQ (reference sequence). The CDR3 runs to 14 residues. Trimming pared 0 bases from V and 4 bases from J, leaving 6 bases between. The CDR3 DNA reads TGTGCCAGCAGCTTAGCAGGGTATAATGAAAAACTGTTTTTT. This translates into CASSLAGYNEKLFF.

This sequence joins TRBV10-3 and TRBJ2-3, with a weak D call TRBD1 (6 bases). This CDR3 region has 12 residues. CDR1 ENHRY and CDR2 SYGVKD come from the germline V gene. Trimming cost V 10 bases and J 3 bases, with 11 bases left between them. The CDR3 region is CATLTGTDTQYF. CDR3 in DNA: TGTGCCACCCTGACAGGAACAGATACGCAGTATTTT.

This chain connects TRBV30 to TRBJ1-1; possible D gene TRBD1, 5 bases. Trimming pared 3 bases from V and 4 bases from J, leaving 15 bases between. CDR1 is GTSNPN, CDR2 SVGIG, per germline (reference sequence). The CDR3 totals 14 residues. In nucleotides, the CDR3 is TGTGCCTGGAGCGAAAACGACGGGGGCACTGAAGCTTTCTTT. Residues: CAWSENDGGTEAFF.

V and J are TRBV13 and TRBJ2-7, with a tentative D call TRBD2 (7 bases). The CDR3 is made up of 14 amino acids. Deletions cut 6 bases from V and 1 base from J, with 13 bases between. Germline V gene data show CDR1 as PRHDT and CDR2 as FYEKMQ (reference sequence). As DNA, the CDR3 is TGTGCCAGCAGTTCCCGGGGGGCGTCCTACGAGCAGTACTTC. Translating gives CASSSRGASYEQYF.

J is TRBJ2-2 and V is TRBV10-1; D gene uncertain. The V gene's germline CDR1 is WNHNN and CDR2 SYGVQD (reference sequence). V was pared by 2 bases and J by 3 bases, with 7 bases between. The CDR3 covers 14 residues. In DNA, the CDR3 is TGCGCCAGCAGTGAGCAACCCTACACCGGGGAGCTGTTTTTT. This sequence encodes CASSEQPYTGELFF.

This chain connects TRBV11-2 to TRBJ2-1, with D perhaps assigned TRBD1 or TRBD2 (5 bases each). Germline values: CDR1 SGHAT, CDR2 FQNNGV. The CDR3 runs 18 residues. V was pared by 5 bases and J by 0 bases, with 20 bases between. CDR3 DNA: TGTGCCAGCAGCCGGCTCCCTGACGGGACCGCCTCCTACAATGAGCAGTTCTTC. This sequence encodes CASSRLPDGTASYNEQFF. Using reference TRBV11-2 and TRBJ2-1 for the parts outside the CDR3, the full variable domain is EAGVAQSPRYKIIEKRQSVAFWCNPISGHATLYWYQQILGQGPKLLIQFQNNGVVDDSQLPKDRFSAERLKGVDSTLKIQPAKLEDSAVYLCASSRLPDGTASYNEQFFGPGTRLTVL.

CDR3 DNA sequence: TGTGCCAGCAGAAACTTACCGGGACAGGGGAGGTCCTACGAGCAGTACTTC. Encoded protein: CASRNLPGQGRSYEQYF. The chain recombines TRBV28 with TRBJ2-7; TRBD1 agrees at 10 bases. The CDR3 loop spans 17 amino acids. CDR1 is MDHEN, CDR2 SYDVKM, per germline. The junction had 12 bases not matched to a gene; V was cut back by 6 bases and J by 1 base.

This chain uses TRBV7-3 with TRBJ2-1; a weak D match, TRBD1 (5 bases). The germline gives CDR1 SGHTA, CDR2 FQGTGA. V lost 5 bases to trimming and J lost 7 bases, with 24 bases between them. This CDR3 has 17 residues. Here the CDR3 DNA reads TGTGCCAGCAGCCCGCGTGAAGGGGCCTTTCAACTTAATGAGCAGTTCTTC. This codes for CASSPREGAFQLNEQFF.

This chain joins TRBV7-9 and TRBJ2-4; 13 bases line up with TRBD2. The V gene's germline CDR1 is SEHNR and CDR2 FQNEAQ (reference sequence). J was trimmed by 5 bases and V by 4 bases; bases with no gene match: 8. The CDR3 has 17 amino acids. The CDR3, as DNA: TGTGCCAGCAGCTCCCAGACTAGCGGGGGGCCAGAAAACATTCAGTACTTC. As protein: CASSSQTSGGPENIQYF.

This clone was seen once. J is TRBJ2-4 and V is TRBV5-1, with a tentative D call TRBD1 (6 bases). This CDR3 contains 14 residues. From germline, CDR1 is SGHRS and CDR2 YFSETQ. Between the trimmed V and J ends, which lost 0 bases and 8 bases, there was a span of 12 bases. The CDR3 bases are TGCGCCAGCAGCTTGGCCACAGGGATAGACATTCAGTACTTC. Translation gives CASSLATGIDIQYF.

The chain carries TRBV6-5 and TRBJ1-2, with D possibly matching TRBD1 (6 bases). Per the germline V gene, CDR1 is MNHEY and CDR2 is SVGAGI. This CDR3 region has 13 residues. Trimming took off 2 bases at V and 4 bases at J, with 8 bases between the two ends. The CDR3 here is CASSYLTGYGYTF. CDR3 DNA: TGTGCCAGCAGTTACCTGACAGGCTATGGCTACACCTTC.

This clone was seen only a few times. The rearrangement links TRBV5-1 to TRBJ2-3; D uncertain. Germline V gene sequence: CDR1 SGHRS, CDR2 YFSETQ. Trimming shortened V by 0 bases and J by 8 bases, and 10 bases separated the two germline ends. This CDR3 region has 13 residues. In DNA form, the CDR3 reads TGCGCCAGCAGCTTGGTGAGCCAAGGTACGCAGTATTTT. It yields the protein CASSLVSQGTQYF.

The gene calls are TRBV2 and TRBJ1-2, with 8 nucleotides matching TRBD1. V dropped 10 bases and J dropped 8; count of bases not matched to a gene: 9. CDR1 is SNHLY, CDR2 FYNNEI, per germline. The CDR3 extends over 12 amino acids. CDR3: CANKTGEGGYTF. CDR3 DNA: TGTGCCAACAAGACAGGGGAGGGAGGCTACACCTTC.

As DNA, the CDR3 is TGCGCCAGCAGTTCCGGGACCTATAATAACTATGGCTACACCTTC. As protein: CASSSGTYNNYGYTF. This chain uses TRBV5-1 with TRBJ1-2; D may be TRBD1 (5 bases). Trimming left V 5 bases short and J 1 base short, with 15 bases between. The CDR3 has 15 residues. Germline-derived CDR1 and CDR2 are SGHRS and YFSETQ.

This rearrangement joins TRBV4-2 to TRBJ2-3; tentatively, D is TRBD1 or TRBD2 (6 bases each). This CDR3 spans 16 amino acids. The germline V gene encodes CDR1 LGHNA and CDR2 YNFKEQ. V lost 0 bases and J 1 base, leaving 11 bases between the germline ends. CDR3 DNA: TGTGCCAGCAGCCAAGAGGGGGGCGCCCGCACAGATACGCAGTATTTT. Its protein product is CASSQEGGARTDTQYF.

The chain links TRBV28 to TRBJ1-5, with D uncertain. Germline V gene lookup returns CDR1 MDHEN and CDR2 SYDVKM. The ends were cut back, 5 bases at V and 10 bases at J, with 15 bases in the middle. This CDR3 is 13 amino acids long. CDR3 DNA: TGTGCCAGCAGTCCTCGACGGGTCGCACCCCAGCATTTT. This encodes CASSPRRVAPQHF. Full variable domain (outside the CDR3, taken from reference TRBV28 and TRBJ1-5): DVKVTQSSRYLVKRTGEKVFLECVQDMDHENMFWYRQDPGLGLRLIYFSYDVKMKEKGDIPEGYSVSREKKERFSLILESASTNQTSMYLCASSPRRVAPQHFGDGTRLSIL.